There are a few counts of the clone carrying this TCR beta chain. Its target is unknown. This sample stems from a study of response to subunit inactivated influenza vaccine. TCRdb itself ran the RT-PCR reads through MiXCR, one entry per CDR3 protein. Altogether about 520,000 distinct CDR3 sequences are present, 6% to 9% being singletons, with the ten largest covering about an eighth. Trimming shortened V by 0 bases and J by 8 bases, and 17 bases separated the two germline ends. Germline values: CDR1 LGHDT, CDR2 YNNKEL (reference sequence). There are 16 residues in the CDR3. Findings and caveats of the study: A suggestion made by the authors is that each seasonal influenza vaccination recruits few new T cells.

This receptor was obtained from a man aged 50-75 years who received an inactivated influenza vaccine. This chain joins TRBV3-1 and TRBJ2-1, with TRBD2 as a possible D gene (7 bases). The material sequenced was PBMCs from blood, taken about 23 months after vaccination. The CDR3 sequence: CASSQDLGQRGDEQFF. The CDR3 nucleotides read TGTGCCAGCAGCCAAGATCTAGGACAGCGGGGCGATGAGCAGTTCTTC.